These T cell receptor beta chains were read from a single sample in a study of shared clonotypes between healthy human individuals. Some clones are missing from TCRdb's copy, which holds only in-frame ones; the method was immunoSEQ multiplex PCR. This table has some 500,000 clones, around 79% appearing once. Sample: PBMCs. The receptors come from a woman aged 40 to 55 in good health. Some clones in this sample may be carry-over from other donors' samples. CDR3s include the opening cysteine and the closing phenylalanine or tryptophan. D genes are given only for firm matches. Where a row states a size, it is once, few, many or the class of an expanded clone; other rows omit it.

.	TRBV6-1	TRBJ1-5	.	TGTGCCAGCATGATTCAGGGAGGACAGCCCCAGCATTTT	CASMIQGGQPQHF
.	TRBV11-2	TRBJ2-7	TRBD1	TGTGCCAGCAGCCCTATCCTACAGGGGTGGGGATACGAGCAGTACTTC	CASSPILQGWGYEQYF
.	TRBV7-8	TRBJ1-1	.	TGTGCCAGCAGCTTAGCGGGATTCGGAGTGAGCACTGAAGCTTTCTTT	CASSLAGFGVSTEAFF
.	TRBV5-8	TRBJ2-5	.	TGTGCCAGCAGCTTTATTCCGGCAAGAGAGACCCAGTACTTC	CASSFIPARETQYF
.	TRBV5-1	TRBJ2-5	.	TGCGCCAGCGGCCCCTTGGGGGGCTCCGAAGAGACCCAGTACTTC	CASGPLGGSEETQYF
.	TRBV5-1	TRBJ1-1	TRBD1	TGCGCCAGCAGCCAGGGGGCTAGGGCTGAAGCTTTCTTT	CASSQGARAEAFF
.	TRBV5-4	TRBJ2-5	.	TGTGCCAGCAGCTTGGCCACAGAGACCCAGTACTTC	CASSLATETQYF
.	TRBV14	TRBJ2-3	.	TGTGCCAGCAGCCTCCCATCTAGGGAGCGACCCGATACGCAGTATTTT	CASSLPSRERPDTQYF
.	TRBV11-3	TRBJ1-1	.	TGTGCCAGCAGCTTTAGTTCGATGAACACTGAAGCTTTCTTT	CASSFSSMNTEAFF
.	TRBV7-2	TRBJ2-3	.	TGTGCCAGCAGCTACGGCGGCAACACAGATACGCAGTATTTT	CASSYGGNTDTQYF
.	TRBV7-3	TRBJ2-7	TRBD2	TGTGCCAGCAGCTTAGGCGGGAGGGCCGACGAGCAGTACTTC	CASSLGGRADEQYF
once	TRBV27	TRBJ2-3	TRBD1	TGTGCCAGCAGTTTACTTAGGGGGCTGGGGACAGATACGCAGTATTTT	CASSLLRGLGTDTQYF
.	TRBV29-1	TRBJ1-4	.	TGCAGCGTTCGGACAGCAACTAATGAAAAACTGTTTTTT	CSVRTATNEKLFF
.	TRBV12-1	TRBJ1-4	.	TGTGCCAGCAGCCCGCCGGGACAGGTTGGAGAAAAACTGTTTTTT	CASSPPGQVGEKLFF
.	TRBV28	TRBJ2-7	.	TGTGCCAGCAGTGATTTTGGGGAGCTAGGACAGAAAACCTACGAGCAGTACTTC	CASSDFGELGQKTYEQYF
.	TRBV18	TRBJ2-3	TRBD2	TGTGCCAGCCGGCCTAGCGGGAGGGAAACAGATACGCAGTATTTT	CASRPSGRETDTQYF
.	TRBV7-9	TRBJ2-3	TRBD1	TGTGCCAGCAGCTTAGGGACAGGGTCAGATACGCAGTATTTT	CASSLGTGSDTQYF
.	TRBV9	TRBJ2-3	.	TGTGCCAGCAGCGTACGGGGAAACACAGATACGCAGTACTTT	CASSVRGNTDTQYF
.	TRBV28	TRBJ2-3	TRBD1	TGTGCCAGCAGTCGCACGGGACAGGGGCATGGTACGCAGTATTTT	CASSRTGQGHGTQYF
.	TRBV21-1	TRBJ2-7	.	TGTGCCAGCAGCAAAGCCCGGACTAGCGGGAGCTCCTACGAGCAGTACTTC	CASSKARTSGSSYEQYF
.	TRBV6-1	TRBJ2-2	TRBD2	TGTGCCAGCAGTGAACGGCGGGAGGGCCTCGGGGAGCTGTTTTTT	CASSERREGLGELFF
.	TRBV27	TRBJ2-1	TRBD2	TGTGCCAGCAGTTTGGTTGGGACTAGGGCCAATGAGCAGTTCTTC	CASSLVGTRANEQFF
.	TRBV30	TRBJ2-1	TRBD2	TGTGCCTGGGCACCGGGACTAGCGGACAATGAGCAGTTCTTC	CAWAPGLADNEQFF
.	TRBV4-1	TRBJ2-1	TRBD2	TGCGCCAGCAGCCAAGTCGGGACTAGAGGGAATGAGCAGTTCTTC	CASSQVGTRGNEQFF